Shown below are 11 T cell receptor beta chains from a single sample sequenced in a study of blood T cell repertoires in COVID-19. This table comes from immunoSEQ multiplex PCR, and its TCRdb copy is limited to in-frame clones, with some not included. Of 150,000 to 200,000 clones in the sample, roughly nine tenths were seen once. Sequencing input: PBMCs or T cells enriched from blood (not recorded which). Receptor source: a woman in her forties with acute COVID-19.

This chain links TRBV7-9 with TRBJ1-4; D perhaps matches TRBD1 (5 bases). The CDR3 sequence is 14 residues long. Germline CDR1 reads SEHNR; CDR2 reads FQNEAQ (reference sequence). With 2 bases removed from V and 8 bases from J, the gap between germline ends came to 12 bases. Written as DNA, the CDR3 is TGTGCCAGCAGCTTAATGTCCAGGGAAGAAAAACTGTTTTTT. Amino acids: CASSLMSREEKLFF.

This sequence joins TRBV28 and TRBJ2-1; D possibly corresponds to TRBD1 (7 bases). Per germline, CDR1 MDHEN and CDR2 SYDVKM. The CDR3 length is 16 residues. The V end was cut by 6 bases, the J end by 4 bases, with 19 bases between. Here the CDR3 reads CASSPGGGARYNEQFF. As DNA, the CDR3 is TGTGCCAGCAGCCCCGGAGGGGGCGCACGGTACAATGAGCAGTTCTTC.

The J gene is TRBJ2-2, the V gene TRBV4-1; possibly TRBD2 for D (6 bases). V was cut by 2 bases and J by 1 base, with 14 bases left in between. This CDR3 contains 17 residues. The germline CDR1 and CDR2 sequences are MGHRA and YSYEKL. The CDR3 spells CASSQTWGTENTGELFF. The DNA for the CDR3 is TGCGCCAGCAGCCAAACATGGGGGACTGAGAACACCGGGGAGCTGTTTTTT.

The chain recombines TRBV5-1 with TRBJ1-6; 7 bases agree with TRBD1. This CDR3 is 14 amino acids long. CDR1 is SGHRS and CDR2 is YFSETQ in the germline V gene. V gave up 4 bases and J gave up 6 bases; unmatched junction bases: 4. The CDR3 region has the DNA TGCGCCAGCAGCCCGGGACAGACTAATTCACCCCTCCACTTT. Its translation is CASSPGQTNSPLHF.

This clone was counted between two and nine times. The chain couples TRBV2 to TRBJ1-6; no firm D call. Trimming took off 6 bases at V and 1 base at J, with 4 bases between the two ends. This CDR3 contains 13 residues. Germline V gives CDR1 SNHLY, CDR2 FYNNEI. CDR3 amino acids: CASRRSYNSPLHF. DNA of the CDR3: TGTGCCAGCAGGAGGTCCTATAATTCACCCCTCCACTTT.

This clone has a handful of counts. The rearrangement joins TRBV4-2 to TRBJ2-5, with a tentative D call TRBD2 (6 bases). The V end lost 0 bases, the J end lost 4 bases, and 12 bases lay between the germline ends. CDR3 length: 15 residues. Looked up from germline, CDR1 is LGHNA and CDR2 is YNFKEQ. In DNA form, the CDR3 reads TGTGCCAGCAGCCAAGAGTCGGGAGCGGCAGAGACCCAGTACTTC. Translation: CASSQESGAAETQYF.

Comment on this clone: The junction departs from the called germline gene at one end, perhaps through a read error. This chain links TRBV9 with TRBJ2-1; 9 positions agree with TRBD2. This CDR3 is built from 16 residues. The germline V gene has CDR1 SGDLS and CDR2 YYNGEE. The CDR3 here is CASSVVGTSSHNEQFF. In nucleotides, the CDR3 is TGTGCCAGCAGCGTAGTTGGGACTAGCTCCCACAATGAGCAGTTCTTC.

This clone was counted between two and nine times. This chain connects TRBV30 to TRBJ1-3; D ambiguous. Germline V CDR1 and CDR2: GTSNPN, SVGIG (reference sequence). This CDR3 region has 13 residues. The V and J ends lost 5 bases and 10 bases respectively, with 18 bases between them. This chain's CDR3 is CAWGEGGARTIYF. The CDR3 DNA reads TGTGCCTGGGGGGAGGGCGGAGCGAGAACCATATATTTT. Looking up the rest from reference TRBV30 and TRBJ1-3 gives the full variable domain: SQTIHQWPATLVQPVGSPLSLECTVEGTSNPNLYWYRQAAGRGLQLLFYSVGIGQISSEVPQNLSASRPQDRQFILSSKKLLLSDSGFYLCAWGEGGARTIYFGEGSWLTVV.

The chain uses TRBV6-1 and TRBJ1-5; 7 bases match TRBD1. CDR1 and CDR2 (germline): MNHNS, SASEGT. CDR3 size: 14 residues. J lost 7 bases, V lost 0 bases, and 3 bases had no gene match. The CDR3 nucleotides read TGTGCCAGCAGTGAAGCGACAGGGATCCAGCCCCAGCATTTT. Amino acids: CASSEATGIQPQHF.

Many counts were recorded for this clone. The chain has TRBV7-8 and TRBJ2-7; D call uncertain. This CDR3 has 12 residues. V was shortened by 5 bases and J by 12 bases, with 17 bases between the two germline ends. Germline CDR1 and CDR2: SGHVS and FQNEAQ. CDR3 DNA sequence: TGTGCCAGCAGCCACGACACGACCTTAGGGTACTTC. It yields the protein CASSHDTTLGYF. The variable domain in full, with the rest retrieved from reference TRBV7-8 and TRBJ2-7, is GAGVSQSPRYKVAKRGQDVALRCDPISGHVSLFWYQQALGQGPEFLTYFQNEAQLDKSGLPSDRFFAERPEGSVSTLKIQRTQQEDSAVYLCASSHDTTLGYFGPGTRLTVT.

This clone was counted a single time. The V gene is TRBV9, the J gene TRBJ2-7, with TRBD1 matching over 8 bases. CDR1 is SGDLS, CDR2 YYNGEE, per germline. The CDR3 sequence is 16 residues long. Unmatched junction bases numbered 5, after V lost 0 bases and J lost 0 bases. The CDR3 protein is CASSVGGTGLSYEQYF. The CDR3 DNA sequence: TGTGCCAGCAGCGTAGGGGGGACAGGCCTCTCCTACGAGCAGTACTTC.